This TCR beta chain derives from a study of beta chain features in type 1 diabetes. Overall study findings and caveats: When Type 1 diabetes patients were examined, their TCRB CDR3s proved moderately but significantly shorter in all four CD4+ subsets. VDJ junctions in type 1 diabetes patients carried more deletions and fewer insertions. The naive, central memory and Treg TCRB repertoires showed an apparent similarity that was greater among patients than among healthy donors.

As every portion of the isolated RNA was reverse transcribed, the sequencing read expressed TCRB transcripts. Only in-frame clones appear in the TCRdb table, and some are missing; sequencing was by immunoSEQ multiplex PCR. Of roughly 330,000 clones listed, approximately 13% were seen once; the top ten hold 0.013% to 0.015%. Sampling consisted of one heparinised blood draw per donor, averaging roughly 100 mL. Concerning this clone itself: The antigen is undetermined.

After removal of 6 bases from V and 9 bases from J, the junction contained 10 bases not matched to a gene. CDR3 length: 14 amino acids. Germline loops: CDR1 LNHDA, CDR2 SQIVND (reference sequence). The chain carries TRBV19 and TRBJ2-1, with 8 positions matching TRBD2. The sequenced sample consisted of naive CD4+ T cells from blood. The TCR originated in a woman aged 18-35 years with type 1 diabetes. This CDR3 reads CASSAGRALGEQFF. DNA of the CDR3: TGTGCCAGTAGCGCCGGGAGGGCCTTAGGTGAGCAGTTCTTC.